The entry below gives a single T cell receptor (beta chain) sequence along with its context. The antigen remains undetermined. The authors reverse transcribed all of the isolated RNA, so sequencing captured expressed TCRB transcripts. The repertoire was sequenced with immunoSEQ multiplex PCR; TCRdb's copy has only in-frame clones and lacks some. The table records around 180,000 clones, under 9.5% of them present only once. The data belong to a study of beta chain features in type 1 diabetes. Trimming stripped 2 bases from V and 4 bases from J, with 11 bases between. The CDR3 sequence is 14 residues long. Study-wide points: There was a moderate but significant shortening of TCRB CDR3s in all four CD4+ subsets of Type 1 diabetes patients.

This sequence joins TRBV23-1 and TRBJ1-1; D is uncertain. TRBV23-1 is recorded as an ORF, its role being uncertain. This sequence was found in a man younger than 35 with type 1 diabetes. Sample: central memory CD4+ T cells from blood. CDR3 sequence: CASSQTSAGTEAFF. CDR3 DNA: TGCGCCAGCAGTCAAACCTCGGCGGGCACTGAAGCTTTCTTT.